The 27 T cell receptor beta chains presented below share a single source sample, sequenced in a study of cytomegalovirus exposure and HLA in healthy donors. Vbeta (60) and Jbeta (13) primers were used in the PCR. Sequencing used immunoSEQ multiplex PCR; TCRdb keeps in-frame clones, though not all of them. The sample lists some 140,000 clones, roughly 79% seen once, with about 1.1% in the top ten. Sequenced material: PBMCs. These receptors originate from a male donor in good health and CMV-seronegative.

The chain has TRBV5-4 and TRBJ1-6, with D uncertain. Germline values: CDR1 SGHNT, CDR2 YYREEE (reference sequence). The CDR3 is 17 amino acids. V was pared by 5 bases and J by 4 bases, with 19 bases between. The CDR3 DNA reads TGTGCCAGCAGTTGGGGAGGAACTGGCGGTTATAATTCACCCCTCCACTTT. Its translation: CASSWGGTGGYNSPLHF.

The CDR3 loop is CASSLRGGDSNTEAFF. CDR3 in DNA: TGTGCCAGCAGCCTAAGAGGGGGGGATTCGAACACTGAAGCTTTCTTT. J is TRBJ1-1 and V is TRBV4-2, with D possibly matching TRBD1 (6 bases). V was trimmed by 4 bases and J by 1 base, leaving 16 bases between them. The CDR3 spans 16 residues. Germline assignment: CDR1 LGHNA and CDR2 YNFKEQ.

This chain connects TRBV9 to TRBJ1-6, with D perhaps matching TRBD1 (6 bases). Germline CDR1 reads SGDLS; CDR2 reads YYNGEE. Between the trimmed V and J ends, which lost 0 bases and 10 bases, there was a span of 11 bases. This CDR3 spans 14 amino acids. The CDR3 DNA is TGTGCCAGCAGCGTAGAGACAGGTTCCTCACCCCTCCACTTT. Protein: CASSVETGSSPLHF.

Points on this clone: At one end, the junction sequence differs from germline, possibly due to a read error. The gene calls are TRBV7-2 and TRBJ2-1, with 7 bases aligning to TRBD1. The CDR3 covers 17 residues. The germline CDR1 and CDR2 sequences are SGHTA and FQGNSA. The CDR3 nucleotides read TGTGCCAGCAGGTTAGGCCGGTTAGGGGGCTTATACAATGAGCAGTTCTTC. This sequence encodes CASRLGRLGGLYNEQFF. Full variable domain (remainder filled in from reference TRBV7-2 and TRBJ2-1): GAGVSQSPSNKVTEKGKDVELRCDPISGHTALYWYRQSLGQGLEFLIYFQGNSAPDKSGLPSDRFSAERTGGSVSTLTIQRTQQEDSAVYLCASRLGRLGGLYNEQFFGPGTRLTVL.

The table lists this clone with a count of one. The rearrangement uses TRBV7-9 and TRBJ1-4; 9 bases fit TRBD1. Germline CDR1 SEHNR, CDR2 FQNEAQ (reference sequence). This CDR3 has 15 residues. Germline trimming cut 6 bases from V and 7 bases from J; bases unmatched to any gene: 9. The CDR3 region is CASSLSRDRAEKLFF. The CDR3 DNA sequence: TGTGCCAGCAGTCTTTCCCGGGACAGGGCTGAAAAACTGTTTTTT.

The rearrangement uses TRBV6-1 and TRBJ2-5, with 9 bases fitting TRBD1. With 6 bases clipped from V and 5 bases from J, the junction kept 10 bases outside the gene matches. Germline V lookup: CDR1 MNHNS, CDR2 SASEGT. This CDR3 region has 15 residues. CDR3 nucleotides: TGTGCCAGCAGGGTTTTACAGGGGGCTGTTGAGACCCAGTACTTC. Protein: CASRVLQGAVETQYF.

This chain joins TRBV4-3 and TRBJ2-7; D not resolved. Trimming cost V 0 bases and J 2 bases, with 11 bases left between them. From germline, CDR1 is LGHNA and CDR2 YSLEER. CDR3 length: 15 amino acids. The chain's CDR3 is CASSQEQYFTYEQYF. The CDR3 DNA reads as TGCGCCAGCAGCCAAGAACAGTACTTTACCTACGAGCAGTACTTC.

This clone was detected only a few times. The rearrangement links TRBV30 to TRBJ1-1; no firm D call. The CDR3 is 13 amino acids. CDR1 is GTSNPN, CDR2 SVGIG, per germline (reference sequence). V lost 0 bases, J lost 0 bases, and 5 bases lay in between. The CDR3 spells CAWSVDMNTEAFF. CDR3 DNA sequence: TGTGCCTGGAGTGTTGACATGAACACTGAAGCTTTCTTT.

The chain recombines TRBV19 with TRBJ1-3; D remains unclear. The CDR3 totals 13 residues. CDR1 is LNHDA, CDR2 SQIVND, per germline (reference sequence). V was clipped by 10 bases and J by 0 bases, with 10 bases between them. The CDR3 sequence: CATCPGSGNTIYF. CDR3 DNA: TGTGCCACTTGTCCGGGCTCTGGAAACACCATATATTTT.

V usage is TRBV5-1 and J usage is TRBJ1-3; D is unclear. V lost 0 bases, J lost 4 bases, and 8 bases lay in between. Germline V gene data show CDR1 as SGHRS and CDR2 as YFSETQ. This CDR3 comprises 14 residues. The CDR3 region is CASSLEAEGNTIYF. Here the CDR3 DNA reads TGCGCCAGCAGCTTGGAGGCGGAGGGAAACACCATATATTTT.

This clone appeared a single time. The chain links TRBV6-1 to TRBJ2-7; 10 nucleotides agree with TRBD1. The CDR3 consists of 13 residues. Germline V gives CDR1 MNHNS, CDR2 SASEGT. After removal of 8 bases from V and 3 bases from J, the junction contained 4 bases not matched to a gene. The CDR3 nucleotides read TGTGCCAGCTTTGGACAGGGGGACTACGAGCAGTACTTC. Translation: CASFGQGDYEQYF.

The CDR3 DNA is TGTGCCAGCAGTTTATGGAGTACCGGGGAGCTGTTTTTT. Protein sequence: CASSLWSTGELFF. The gene calls are TRBV27 and TRBJ2-2; no definite D call. CDR3 length equals 13 residues. Germline V gives CDR1 MNHEY, CDR2 SMNVEV (reference sequence). V was trimmed by 1 base and J by 5 bases, leaving 5 bases between them.

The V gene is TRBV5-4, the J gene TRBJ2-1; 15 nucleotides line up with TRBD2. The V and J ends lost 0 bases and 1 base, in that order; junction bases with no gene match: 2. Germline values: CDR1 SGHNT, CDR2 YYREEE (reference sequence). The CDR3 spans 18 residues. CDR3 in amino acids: CASSLGTSGGGSYNEQFF. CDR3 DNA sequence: TGTGCCAGCAGCTTGGGGACTAGCGGGGGGGGATCCTACAATGAGCAGTTCTTC.

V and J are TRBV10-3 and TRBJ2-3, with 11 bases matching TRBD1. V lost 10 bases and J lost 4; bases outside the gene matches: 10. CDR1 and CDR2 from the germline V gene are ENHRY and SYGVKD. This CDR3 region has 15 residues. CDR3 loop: CATNNGGQGADTQYF. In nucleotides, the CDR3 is TGTGCCACCAATAATGGGGGACAGGGGGCAGATACGCAGTATTTT.

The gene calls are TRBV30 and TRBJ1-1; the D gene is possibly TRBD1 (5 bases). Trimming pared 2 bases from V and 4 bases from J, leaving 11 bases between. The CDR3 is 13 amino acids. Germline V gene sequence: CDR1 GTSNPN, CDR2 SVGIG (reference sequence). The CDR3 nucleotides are TGTGCCTGGAGTCAGGGAATGGGCACTGAAGCTTTCTTT. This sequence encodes CAWSQGMGTEAFF.

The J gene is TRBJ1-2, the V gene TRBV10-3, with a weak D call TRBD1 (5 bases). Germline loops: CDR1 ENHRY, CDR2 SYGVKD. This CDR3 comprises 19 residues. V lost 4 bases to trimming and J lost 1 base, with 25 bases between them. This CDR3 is CAISASRFREPVFNYGYTF. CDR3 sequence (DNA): TGTGCCATCAGTGCATCAAGATTCAGGGAACCGGTTTTTAACTATGGCTACACCTTC.

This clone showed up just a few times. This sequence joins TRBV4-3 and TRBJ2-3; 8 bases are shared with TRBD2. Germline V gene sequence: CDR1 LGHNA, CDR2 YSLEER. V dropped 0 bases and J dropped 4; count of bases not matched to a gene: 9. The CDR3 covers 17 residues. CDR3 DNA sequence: TGCGCCAGCAGCCAAGATTTGCGGGGGGACGGGGCAGATACGCAGTATTTT. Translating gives CASSQDLRGDGADTQYF.

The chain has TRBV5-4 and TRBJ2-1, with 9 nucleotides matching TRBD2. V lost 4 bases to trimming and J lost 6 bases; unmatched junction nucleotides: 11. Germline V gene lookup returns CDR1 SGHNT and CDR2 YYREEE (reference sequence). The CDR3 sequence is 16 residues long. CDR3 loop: CASSPREAGGLNEQFF. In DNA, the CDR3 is TGTGCCAGCAGCCCGCGGGAAGCGGGGGGCCTCAATGAGCAGTTCTTC.

The CDR3, as DNA: TGTGCCAGCAGTCACAGGGGGAGCTCCTATAATTCACCCCTCCACTTT. The encoded protein is CASSHRGSSYNSPLHF. The chain carries TRBV5-5 and TRBJ1-6; 8 bases agree with TRBD1. Germline V gene data show CDR1 as SGHKS and CDR2 as YYEKEE (reference sequence). V lost 5 bases and J lost 0; bases outside the gene matches: 4. CDR3 length: 16 amino acids.

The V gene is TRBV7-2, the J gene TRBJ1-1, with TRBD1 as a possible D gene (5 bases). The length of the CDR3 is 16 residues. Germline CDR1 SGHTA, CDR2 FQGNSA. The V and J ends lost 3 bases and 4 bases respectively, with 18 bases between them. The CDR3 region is CASSFGGSAMGTEAFF. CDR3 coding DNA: TGTGCCAGCAGCTTCGGGGGTAGCGCGATGGGCACTGAAGCTTTCTTT.

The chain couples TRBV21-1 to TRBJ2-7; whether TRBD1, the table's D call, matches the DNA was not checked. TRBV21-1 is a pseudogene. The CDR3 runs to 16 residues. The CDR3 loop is CASSEAPGQSTYEQYF. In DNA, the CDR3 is TGTGCCAGCAGCGAGGCCCCGGGACAAAGTACCTACGAGCAGTACTTC.

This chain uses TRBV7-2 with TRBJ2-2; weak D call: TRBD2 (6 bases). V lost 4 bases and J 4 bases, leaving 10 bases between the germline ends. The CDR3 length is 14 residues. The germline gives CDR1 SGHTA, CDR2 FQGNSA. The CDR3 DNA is TGTGCCAGCAGCTCGGAGGGTTTCACCGGGGAGCTGTTTTTT. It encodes CASSSEGFTGELFF.

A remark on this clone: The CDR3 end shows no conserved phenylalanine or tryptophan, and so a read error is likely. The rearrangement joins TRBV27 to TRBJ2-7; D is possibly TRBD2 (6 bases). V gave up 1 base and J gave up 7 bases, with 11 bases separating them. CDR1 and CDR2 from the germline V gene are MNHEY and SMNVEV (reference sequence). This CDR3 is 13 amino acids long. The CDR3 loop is CASSLLIAAEQYL. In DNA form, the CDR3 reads TGTGCCAGCAGTTTATTGATAGCGGCGGAGCAGTACTTA.

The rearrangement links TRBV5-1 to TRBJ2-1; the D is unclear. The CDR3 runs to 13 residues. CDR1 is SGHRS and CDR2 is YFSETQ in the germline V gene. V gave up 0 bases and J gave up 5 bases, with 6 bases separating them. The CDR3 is CASSLGLNNEQFF. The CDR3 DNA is TGCGCCAGCAGCTTGGGTCTAAACAATGAGCAGTTCTTC.

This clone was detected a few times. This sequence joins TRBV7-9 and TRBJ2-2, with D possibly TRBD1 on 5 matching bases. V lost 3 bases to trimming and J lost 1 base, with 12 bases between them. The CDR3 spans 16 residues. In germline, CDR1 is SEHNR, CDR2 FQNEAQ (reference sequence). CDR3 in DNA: TGTGCCAGCAGCTTCCGTGGAAGGGGGAACACCGGGGAGCTGTTTTTT. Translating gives CASSFRGRGNTGELFF.

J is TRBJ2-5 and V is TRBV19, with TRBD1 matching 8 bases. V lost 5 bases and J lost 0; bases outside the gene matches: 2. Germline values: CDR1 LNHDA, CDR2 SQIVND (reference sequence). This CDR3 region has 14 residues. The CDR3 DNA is TGTGCCAGTAGTGGCAGGGGGCACCAAGAGACCCAGTACTTC. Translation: CASSGRGHQETQYF.

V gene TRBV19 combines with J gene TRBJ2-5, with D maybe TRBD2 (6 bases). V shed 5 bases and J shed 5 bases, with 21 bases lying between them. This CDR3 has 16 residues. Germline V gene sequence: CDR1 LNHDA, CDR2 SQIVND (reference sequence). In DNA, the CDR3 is TGTGCCAGTAGTTTGACGCGGGGTAGCCTAGGGGAGACCCAGTACTTC. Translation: CASSLTRGSLGETQYF.